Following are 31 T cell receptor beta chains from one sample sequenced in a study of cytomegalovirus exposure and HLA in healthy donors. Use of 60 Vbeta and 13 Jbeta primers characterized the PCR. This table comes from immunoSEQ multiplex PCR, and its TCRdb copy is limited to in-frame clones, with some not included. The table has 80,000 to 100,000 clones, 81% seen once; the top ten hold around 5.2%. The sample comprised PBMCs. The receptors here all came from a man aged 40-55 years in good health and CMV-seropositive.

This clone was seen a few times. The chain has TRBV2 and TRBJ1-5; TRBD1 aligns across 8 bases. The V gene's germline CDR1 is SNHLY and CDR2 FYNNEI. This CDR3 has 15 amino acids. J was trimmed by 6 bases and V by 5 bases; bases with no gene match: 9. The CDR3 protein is CASSSPGGYGQPQHF. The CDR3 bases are TGTGCCAGCAGTTCCCCAGGGGGCTACGGTCAGCCCCAGCATTTT.

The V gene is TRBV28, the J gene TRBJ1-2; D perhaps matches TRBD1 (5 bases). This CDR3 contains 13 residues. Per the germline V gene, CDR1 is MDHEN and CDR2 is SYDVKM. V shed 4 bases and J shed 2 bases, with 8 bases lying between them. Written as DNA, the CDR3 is TGTGCCAGCAGTTCGGACAACAACTATGGCTACACCTTC. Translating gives CASSSDNNYGYTF.

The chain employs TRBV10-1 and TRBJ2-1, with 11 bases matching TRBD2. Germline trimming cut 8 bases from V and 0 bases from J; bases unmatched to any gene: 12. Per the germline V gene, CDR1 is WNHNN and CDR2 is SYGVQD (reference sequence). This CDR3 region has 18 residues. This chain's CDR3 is CASAPSGRSGPSYNEQFF. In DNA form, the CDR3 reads TGCGCCAGCGCGCCTAGCGGGAGGAGTGGGCCCTCCTACAATGAGCAGTTCTTC.

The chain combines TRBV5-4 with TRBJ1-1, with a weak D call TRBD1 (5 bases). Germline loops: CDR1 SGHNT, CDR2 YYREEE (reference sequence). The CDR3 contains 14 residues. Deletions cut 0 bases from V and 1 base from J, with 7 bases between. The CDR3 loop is CASSLGQWNTEAFF. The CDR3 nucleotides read TGTGCCAGCAGCTTGGGACAGTGGAACACTGAAGCTTTCTTT. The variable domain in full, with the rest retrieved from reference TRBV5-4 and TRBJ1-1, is ETGVTQSPTHLIKTRGQQVTLRCSSQSGHNTVSWYQQALGQGPQFIFQYYREEENGRGNFPPRFSGLQFPNYSSELNVNALELDDSALYLCASSLGQWNTEAFFGQGTRLTVV.

The CDR3 nucleotides read TGTGCCAGCAGTTTATCAGGGGCCTACGAGCAGTACTTC. Translated: CASSLSGAYEQYF. The chain recombines TRBV27 with TRBJ2-7; weak D call: TRBD1 (5 bases). The CDR3 is made up of 13 amino acids. Deletions cut 0 bases from V and 2 bases from J, with 5 bases between. Looked up from germline, CDR1 is MNHEY and CDR2 is SMNVEV (reference sequence).

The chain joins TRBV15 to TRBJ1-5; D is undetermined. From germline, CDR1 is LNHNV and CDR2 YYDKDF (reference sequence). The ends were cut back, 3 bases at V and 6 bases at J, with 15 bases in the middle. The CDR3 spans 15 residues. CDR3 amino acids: CATSSRGLGPQPQHF. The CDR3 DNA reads TGTGCCACCAGCAGCAGAGGGCTGGGCCCTCAGCCCCAGCATTTT.

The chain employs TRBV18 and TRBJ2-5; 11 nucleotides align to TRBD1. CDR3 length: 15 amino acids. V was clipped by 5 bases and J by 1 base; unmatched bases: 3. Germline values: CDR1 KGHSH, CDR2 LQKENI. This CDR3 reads CASSAGTGGQETQYF. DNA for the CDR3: TGTGCCAGCTCAGCTGGGACAGGGGGCCAAGAGACCCAGTACTTC.

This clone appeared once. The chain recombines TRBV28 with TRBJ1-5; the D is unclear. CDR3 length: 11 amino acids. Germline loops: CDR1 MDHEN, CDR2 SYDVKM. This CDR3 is CATAGNQPQHF. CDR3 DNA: TGTGCTACCGCGGGTAATCAGCCCCAGCATTTT. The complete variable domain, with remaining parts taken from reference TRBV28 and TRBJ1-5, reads DVKVTQSSRYLVKRTGEKVFLECVQDMDHENMFWYRQDPGLGLRLIYFSYDVKMKEKGDIPEGYSVSREKKERFSLILESASTNQTSMYLCATAGNQPQHFGDGTRLSIL.

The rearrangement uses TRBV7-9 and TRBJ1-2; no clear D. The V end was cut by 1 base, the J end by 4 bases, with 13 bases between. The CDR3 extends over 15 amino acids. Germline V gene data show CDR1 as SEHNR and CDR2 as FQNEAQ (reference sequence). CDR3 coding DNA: TGTGCCAGCAGCTTAGTCTCTACGTTTTCCTATGGCTACACCTTC. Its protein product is CASSLVSTFSYGYTF.

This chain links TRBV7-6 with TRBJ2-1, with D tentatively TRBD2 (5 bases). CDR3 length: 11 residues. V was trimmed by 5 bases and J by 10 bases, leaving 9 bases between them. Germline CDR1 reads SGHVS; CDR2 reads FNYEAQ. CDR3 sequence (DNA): TGTGCCAGCAGCCCGGGGAGCGAGCAGTTCTTC. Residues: CASSPGSEQFF.

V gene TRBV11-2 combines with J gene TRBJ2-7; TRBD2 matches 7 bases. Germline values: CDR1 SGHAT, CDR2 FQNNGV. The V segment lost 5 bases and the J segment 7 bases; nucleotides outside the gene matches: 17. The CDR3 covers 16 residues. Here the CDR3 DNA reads TGTGCCAGCAGCCCTCTGGGGGAGGGCCTAAGAGGGGAGCAGTACTTC. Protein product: CASSPLGEGLRGEQYF.

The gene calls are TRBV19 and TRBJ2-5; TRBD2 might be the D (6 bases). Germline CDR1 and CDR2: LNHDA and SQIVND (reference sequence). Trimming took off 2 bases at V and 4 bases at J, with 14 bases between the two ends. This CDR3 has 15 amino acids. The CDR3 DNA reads TGTGCCAGTAGTATATTAACTAGCAAGGGAGAGACCCAGTACTTC. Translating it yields CASSILTSKGETQYF.

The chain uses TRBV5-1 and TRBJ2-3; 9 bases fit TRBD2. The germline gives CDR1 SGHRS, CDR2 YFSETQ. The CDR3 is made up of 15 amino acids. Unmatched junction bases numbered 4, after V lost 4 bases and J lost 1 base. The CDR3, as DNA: TGCGCCAGCAGCATAGCGGGGGTTGGCACAGATACGCAGTATTTT. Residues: CASSIAGVGTDTQYF.

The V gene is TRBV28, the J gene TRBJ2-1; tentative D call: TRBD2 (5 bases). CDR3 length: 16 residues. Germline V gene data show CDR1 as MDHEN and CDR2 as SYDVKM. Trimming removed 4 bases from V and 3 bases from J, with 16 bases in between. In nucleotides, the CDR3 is TGTGCCAGCAGTTCCTTCAGCGGAGATTTCTACAATGAGCAGTTCTTC. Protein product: CASSSFSGDFYNEQFF.

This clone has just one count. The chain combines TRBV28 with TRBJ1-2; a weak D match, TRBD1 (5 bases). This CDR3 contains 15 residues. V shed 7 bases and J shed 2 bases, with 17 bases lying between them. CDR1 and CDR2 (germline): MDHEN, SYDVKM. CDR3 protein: CASTSYWGENYGYTF. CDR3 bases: TGTGCCAGCACCTCTTATTGGGGGGAAAACTATGGCTACACCTTC.

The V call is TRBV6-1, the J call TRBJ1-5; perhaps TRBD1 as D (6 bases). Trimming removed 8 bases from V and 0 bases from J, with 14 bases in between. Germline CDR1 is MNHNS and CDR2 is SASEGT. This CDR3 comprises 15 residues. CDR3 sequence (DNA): TGTGCCAGCGGAGAACAGGGACATAGCAATCAGCCCCAGCATTTT. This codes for CASGEQGHSNQPQHF.

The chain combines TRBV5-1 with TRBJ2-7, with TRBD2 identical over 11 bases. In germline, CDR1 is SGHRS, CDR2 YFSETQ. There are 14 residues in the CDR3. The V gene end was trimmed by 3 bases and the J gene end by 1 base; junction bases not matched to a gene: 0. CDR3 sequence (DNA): TGCGCCAGCAGCTGGACTAGCGGGTCCTACGAGCAGTACTTC. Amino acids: CASSWTSGSYEQYF. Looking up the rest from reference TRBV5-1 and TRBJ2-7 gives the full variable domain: KAGVTQTPRYLIKTRGQQVTLSCSPISGHRSVSWYQQTPGQGLQFLFEYFSETQRNKGNFPGRFSGRQFSNSRSEMNVSTLELGDSALYLCASSWTSGSYEQYFGPGTRLTVT.

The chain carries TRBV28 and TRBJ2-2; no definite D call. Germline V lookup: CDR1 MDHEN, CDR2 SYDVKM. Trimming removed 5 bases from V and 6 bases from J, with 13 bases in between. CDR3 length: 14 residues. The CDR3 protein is CASSLSLGAGELFF. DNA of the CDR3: TGTGCCAGCAGTCTTTCGCTAGGAGCCGGGGAGCTGTTTTTT.

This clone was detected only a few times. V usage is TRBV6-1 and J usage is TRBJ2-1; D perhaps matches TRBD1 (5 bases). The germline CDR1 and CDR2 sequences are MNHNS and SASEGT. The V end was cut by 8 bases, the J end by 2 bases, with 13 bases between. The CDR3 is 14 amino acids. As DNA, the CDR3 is TGTGCCAGCCGGTATATAGGGGCCTACAATGAGCAGTTCTTC. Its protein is CASRYIGAYNEQFF.

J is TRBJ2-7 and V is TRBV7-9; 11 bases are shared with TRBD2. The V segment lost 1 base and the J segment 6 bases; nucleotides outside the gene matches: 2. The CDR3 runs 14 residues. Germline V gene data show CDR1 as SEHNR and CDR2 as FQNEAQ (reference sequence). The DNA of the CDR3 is TGTGCCAGCAGCTTAGAACTAGCGGGAGTCGAGCAGTACTTC. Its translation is CASSLELAGVEQYF.

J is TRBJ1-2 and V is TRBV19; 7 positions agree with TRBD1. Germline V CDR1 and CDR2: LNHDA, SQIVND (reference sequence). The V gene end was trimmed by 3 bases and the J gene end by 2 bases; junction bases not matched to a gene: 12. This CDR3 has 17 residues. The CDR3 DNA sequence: TGTGCCAGTAGTATCAGAGGAGGGGACAGATCAAACTATGGCTACACCTTC. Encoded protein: CASSIRGGDRSNYGYTF.

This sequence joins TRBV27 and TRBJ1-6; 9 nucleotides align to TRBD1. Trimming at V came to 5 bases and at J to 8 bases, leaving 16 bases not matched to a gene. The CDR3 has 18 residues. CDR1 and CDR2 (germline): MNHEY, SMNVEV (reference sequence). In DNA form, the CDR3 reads TGTGCCAGCAGTCTTCTCTCAATCCGGGACAGGGCTTATTCACCCCTCCACTTT. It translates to CASSLLSIRDRAYSPLHF.

The DNA of the CDR3 is TGTGCCAGCAGCCCTGACAGGGTCCTCAATGAGCAGTTCTTC. Protein sequence: CASSPDRVLNEQFF. The gene calls are TRBV7-8 and TRBJ2-1; TRBD1 aligns across 7 bases. The CDR3 sequence is 14 residues long. Germline CDR1 is SGHVS and CDR2 is FQNEAQ. The V gene end was trimmed by 5 bases and the J gene end by 6 bases; junction bases not matched to a gene: 7.

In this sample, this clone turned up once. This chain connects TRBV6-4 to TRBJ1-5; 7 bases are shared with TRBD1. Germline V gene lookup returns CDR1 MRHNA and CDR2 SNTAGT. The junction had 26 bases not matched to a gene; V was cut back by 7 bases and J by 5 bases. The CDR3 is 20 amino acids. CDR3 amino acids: CASKEGRRELGQGDYQPQHF. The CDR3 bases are TGTGCCAGCAAAGAGGGGCGCAGGGAGCTCGGCCAGGGGGACTATCAGCCCCAGCATTTT.

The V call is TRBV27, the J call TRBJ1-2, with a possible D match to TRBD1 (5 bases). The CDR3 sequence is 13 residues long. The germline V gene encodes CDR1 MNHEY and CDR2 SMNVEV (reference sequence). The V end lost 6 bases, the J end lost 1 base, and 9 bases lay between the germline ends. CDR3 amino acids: CASRPGLNYGYTF. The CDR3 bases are TGTGCCAGCAGACCGGGACTTAACTATGGCTACACCTTC.

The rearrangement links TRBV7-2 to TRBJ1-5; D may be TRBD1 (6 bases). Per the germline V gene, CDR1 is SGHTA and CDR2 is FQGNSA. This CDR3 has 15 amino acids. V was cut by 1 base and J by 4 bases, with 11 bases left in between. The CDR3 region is CASSLVKGGNQPQHF. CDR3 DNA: TGTGCCAGCAGCTTAGTTAAAGGGGGAAATCAGCCCCAGCATTTT.

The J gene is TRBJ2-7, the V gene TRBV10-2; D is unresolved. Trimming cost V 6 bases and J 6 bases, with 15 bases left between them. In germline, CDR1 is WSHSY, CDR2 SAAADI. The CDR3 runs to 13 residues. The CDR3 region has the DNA TGCGCCAGCAGGCCCGCCCCAGCGAGCGAGCAGTACTTC. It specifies CASRPAPASEQYF.

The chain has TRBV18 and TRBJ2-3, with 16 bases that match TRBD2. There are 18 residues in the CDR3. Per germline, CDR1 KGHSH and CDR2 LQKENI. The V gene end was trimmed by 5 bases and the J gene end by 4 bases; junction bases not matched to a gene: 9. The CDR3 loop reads CASSSAGTSGRAPDTQYF. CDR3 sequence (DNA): TGTGCCAGCTCATCGGCCGGGACTAGCGGGAGGGCCCCAGATACGCAGTATTTT.

The DNA of the CDR3 is TGTGCCAGCAGTTACTACAGGAGCTCTGGAAACACCATATATTTT. Its protein is CASSYYRSSGNTIYF. The rearrangement joins TRBV6-5 to TRBJ1-3; TRBD1 is a possible D gene (5 bases). Germline CDR1 reads MNHEY; CDR2 reads SVGAGI. V lost 1 base to trimming and J lost 0 bases, with 7 bases between them. The CDR3 covers 15 residues.

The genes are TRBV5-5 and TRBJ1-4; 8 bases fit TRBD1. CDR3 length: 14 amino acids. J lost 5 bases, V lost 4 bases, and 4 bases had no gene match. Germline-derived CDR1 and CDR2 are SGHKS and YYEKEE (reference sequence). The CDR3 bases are TGTGCCAGCAGCCTCGGACAGGGAAATGAAAAACTGTTTTTT. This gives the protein CASSLGQGNEKLFF.

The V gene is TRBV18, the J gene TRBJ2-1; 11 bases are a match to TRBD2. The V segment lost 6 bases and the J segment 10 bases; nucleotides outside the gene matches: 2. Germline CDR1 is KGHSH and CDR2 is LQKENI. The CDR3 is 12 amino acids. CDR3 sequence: CASSGTSGEQFF. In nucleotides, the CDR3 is TGTGCCAGCTCGGGGACTAGCGGAGAGCAGTTCTTC.